Sequencing of this T cell receptor beta chain was carried out in a study of regulatory T cells in long-lasting Graves disease (TCRdb year 2021). Notes on the research overall: Antithyroid drugs had been taken for less than 3 months by newly diagnosed Graves' disease patients. This study used TCR sequencing and RNA sequencing of peripheral blood to compare persistent Graves' disease patients against newly diagnosed Graves' disease patients. The study took place in China and was registered as a clinical trial. A total of around 35 samples underwent TCR sequencing: about 13 from persistent and about 20 from newly diagnosed Graves' disease patients. What the study reported, not specific to this receptor: Sequencing and analysis were limited to the TCR beta chain. Peripheral blood alone was examined, since thyroid tissue, which constituted the primary lesion, could not be accessed. Preferential use of TRBV28, TRBJ1-2 and TRBJ2-5 was observed in persistent disease, whereas TRBV20-1 and TRBJ2-1 were favored in newly diagnosed disease. The authors acknowledged the small sample size as a limitation that may reduce accuracy. More public clonotypes were shared among persistent patients (under 3,000) than among newly diagnosed patients (more than 950). Lower TCR Shannon entropy and fewer highly expanded clones were observed in persistent Graves' disease patients than in newly diagnosed patients, which suggested clonal expansion.

The library was generated by multiplex PCR. TCRdb shows the sequencer as Illumina HiSeq 4000. iRepertoire HTBI primers and Arm-PCR amplification of CDR3 regions were used to construct TCR beta libraries. Gel purification was performed on PCR products prior to sequencing. From the authors' description of their analysis: Across samples, some 62 TRBV and approximately 15 TRBJ segments were identified and used for gene usage analysis of CDR3 amino acid clonotypes. Filtered high-quality paired reads were merged into contigs using COPE and FqMerger. Contigs were aligned with BLAST to IMGT TRBV, TRBD and TRBJ reference genes, and CDR3 was defined per IMGT. Clonotypes above 0.1% frequency were classified as highly expanded clones. Repertoire diversity was measured by Shannon entropy, and V-J evenness by the Gini coefficient. A clonotype was considered public if more than one individual shared it. The raw public data were reprocessed by TCRdb itself: fastp quality trimming at Q25, MiXCR clonotype calling, in-frame beta chains only. Rows with a matching CDR3 protein are joined into one entry that keeps the most common DNA and genes. The V and J calls follow TCRdb's processing rather than the paper's. This sample lists roughly 420,000 distinct CDR3 sequences; 16% were detected once. The ten most abundant clones make up around a quarter of the sample.

Reading the label with the study, this specimen's time point is: newly diagnosed GD, antithyroid drugs for less than 3 months. For both TCR sequencing and RNA sequencing, RNA was extracted from PBMCs in TRIzol. The diagnosis of Graves' disease was made according to American Thyroid Association guidelines. Patients for the study were recruited at an endocrinology department in Xi'an, China. Each patient gave approximately 9.7 milliliters of peripheral blood, collected in an EDTA anticoagulant tube. Ficoll Paque Plus density gradient separation was used to isolate PBMCs, and no further T cell sorting was done. RNA quality was checked with an Agilent 2100 Bioanalyzer and agarose gel, and concentration with a NanoDrop 2000. V and J are truncated by 5 bases and 5 bases respectively, leaving an intervening sequence of 16 bases. Including the terminal cysteine and phenylalanine, the CDR3 comprises 14 residues. Only the CDR3 DNA stays, 42 bases, in frame from base 1. CDR1 and CDR2, per the germline V gene (reference sequence), are LNHDA and SQIVND.

This clonotype came up a few times. Its antigen remains unidentified. No much larger clonotype is one base removed from it; base qualities were not supplied. Another study also made use of these data, one on T cells in Graves' hyperthyroidism and ophthalmopathy. Drawing on the second study: A patient counted as having stable Graves' hyperthyroidism if no progression to ophthalmopathy occurred over 18 months of follow-up. Hyperthyroidism patients were newly diagnosed, had a disease duration of under 2 months, and were aged 18 to 65 years. Exclusion was applied to patients with uncontrolled infections, other autoimmune diseases, pregnancy or lactation. Clinical symptoms, serum thyroxine and TRAb, thyroid ultrasound, and orbital computed tomography formed the basis for the diagnoses. For the first round of RT-PCR on the TCR CDR3, the HTBI primer set was used together with the Qiagen OneStep RT-PCR kit. Most expanded thyroid clonotypes (frequency above 0.001) were also found in blood, which suggests that blood repertoires may mirror thyroid immune responses. A model built on a 13 V-J signature distinguished ophthalmopathy from stable hyperthyroidism, reaching 85% to 90% sensitivity and about 81% specificity in cross-validation and 80%/75% in testing. In validation, the model predicted progression to ophthalmopathy with approximately 71% sensitivity and 72% to 75% specificity, a median of approximately 6.5 months before onset. TCR V-J signatures able to tell the groups apart were searched for in a discovery cohort of 100 or so patients, of whom around 42 had Graves' ophthalmopathy and about 55 had stable Graves' hyperthyroidism. Prospective prediction of ophthalmopathy was tested in an independent validation cohort of 18 to 20 hyperthyroidism patients and 15 to 17 patients who later progressed to ophthalmopathy. The roughly 91 discovery patients were randomly divided into training and test sets at a 7:3 ratio. The study also compared thyroid tissue and blood T-cell repertoires from five or six Graves' hyperthyroidism patients. After blood sampling, hyperthyroidism patients were treated with methimazole at a starting dose of 30 mg daily, and ophthalmopathy patients were treated with high-dose intravenous methylprednisolone. Libraries were constructed in a second round of multiplex PCR, after which size selection and purification were carried out. Paired-end sequencing of the libraries was performed with 100 bp reads on an Illumina HiSeq2000. SOAPnuke was used to process the raw data, with reads discarded if the reads contained adapters or uncalled bases, had a mean Phred below 15, or lacked an exact constant-primer or identifier match. High-quality paired reads were merged with COPE v1.2.5, and unique nucleotide sequences were defined as clonotypes. MiTCR v1.1 was used to align the clonotypes against IMGT TRBV, TRBD and TRBJ reference segments. Only V-J combinations with frequency above 0.0001, covering 99% to 99.2% of repertoires, were analysed. The TCS score was defined as F50 (clonal expansion) divided by E x V (chaos), with BLOSUM62-based TCRdist calculated between CDR3 peptides within each V-J. Welch's t-statistics and random forest reduced around 550 V-J features to roughly 13, which were used in a naive Bayes classifier (R e1071). No statistical method was used to set the sample size in advance, and investigators knew the group allocation. According to the paper, TCR Vbeta CDR3 sequencing was carried out on approximately 140 peripheral blood samples, which came from 40 to 45 ophthalmopathy, approximately 78 hyperthyroidism and approximately 17 progressor patients.

Here the chain combines TRBV19 and TRBJ2-7; the D segment could be TRBD1, given 6 matching bases. This TCR was sampled from a woman aged 18-29 years with Graves disease. Donor details come from another sample of the same person, matched by shared clones. Specimen: peripheral blood mononuclear cells (PBMCs), collected at new diagnosis, from a patient treated with antithyroid drugs. CDR3 reads: CASSDTGLLDEQYF. The sequenced DNA: TGTGCCAGTAGTGATACAGGGCTGTTGGACGAGCAGTACTTC.